The 27 T cell receptor beta chains listed next were all sequenced from one sample in a study of early T cells in non-severe SARS-CoV-2 infection. TCRdb ran MiXCR on the 5' RACE reads and lists one entry per CDR3 protein. The table shows roughly 61,000 distinct CDR3 sequences, with about 13% occurring only once. Sequenced material: whole blood, taken at baseline. Receptors originate from an adult who was a healthcare worker with PCR-confirmed SARS-CoV-2 infection or an uninfected control (not recorded which).

The rearrangement links TRBV12-3 or TRBV12-4 to TRBJ1-1, with a tentative D call TRBD1 (6 bases). The length of the CDR3 is 13 residues. V lost 6 bases, J lost 4 bases, and 12 bases lay in between. CDR3 loop: CASRRGEGTEAFF. The DNA of the CDR3 is TGTGCCAGCAGGAGGGGGGAAGGCACTGAAGCTTTCTTT.

This clonotype was found many times. This sequence joins TRBV28 and TRBJ2-5; 7 bases are a match to TRBD2. From germline, CDR1 is MDHEN and CDR2 SYDVKM. Losses at the gene ends were 6 bases for V and 3 bases for J; bases not matched to a gene: 10. CDR3 size: 15 residues. The DNA for the CDR3 is TGTGCCAGCAGGGCATTTGGGGGGGGTGAAGAGACCCAGTACTTC. It yields the protein CASRAFGGGEETQYF.

This clonotype was observed a handful of times. The chain carries TRBV19 and TRBJ2-3, with 11 bases fitting TRBD2. The CDR3 consists of 16 residues. Trimming cost V 4 bases and J 3 bases; bases outside gene matches: 6. Germline CDR1 LNHDA, CDR2 SQIVND (reference sequence). This chain's CDR3 is CASSTELAGVTDTQYF. Here the CDR3 DNA reads TGTGCCAGTAGTACCGAACTAGCGGGAGTAACAGATACGCAGTATTTT. Full variable domain (rest looked up from reference TRBV19 and TRBJ2-3): DGGITQSPKYLFRKEGQNVTLSCEQNLNHDAMYWYRQDPGQGLRLIYYSQIVNDFQKGDIAEGYSVSREKKESFPLTVTSAQKNPTAFYLCASSTELAGVTDTQYFGPGTRLTVL.

This clonotype was recorded many times. The chain uses TRBV27 and TRBJ2-2, with D hard to call. V was clipped by 5 bases and J by 9 bases, with 10 bases between them. The length of the CDR3 is 12 residues. Germline lookup yields CDR1 MNHEY and CDR2 SMNVEV (reference sequence). CDR3 DNA: TGTGCCAGCAGTAACCCACGAAGGGAGCTGTTTTTT. This encodes CASSNPRRELFF.

This clonotype was seen more than once but under ten times. The chain has TRBV7-8 and TRBJ2-7; 8 positions agree with TRBD1. J was trimmed by 6 bases and V by 5 bases; bases with no gene match: 3. This CDR3 has 12 residues. The germline V gene encodes CDR1 SGHVS and CDR2 FQNEAQ. CDR3 sequence reads: CASSRQGSEQYF. CDR3 DNA sequence: TGTGCCAGCAGCCGACAGGGGAGCGAGCAGTACTTC.

V gene TRBV6-6 combines with J gene TRBJ1-2, with D unresolved. The CDR3 has 14 residues. The ends were cut back, 8 bases at V and 2 bases at J, with 15 bases in the middle. From germline, CDR1 is MNHNY and CDR2 SVGAGI (reference sequence). CDR3 loop: CASSKMEPNYGYTF. Here the CDR3 DNA reads TGTGCCAGCTCCAAAATGGAGCCCAACTATGGCTACACCTTC.

This clonotype has just a few counts. V is TRBV18 and J is TRBJ2-7, with TRBD2 identical over 9 bases. CDR3 size: 16 residues. The V gene's germline CDR1 is KGHSH and CDR2 LQKENI. The V and J ends lost 1 base and 2 bases, in that order; junction bases with no gene match: 6. The CDR3 bases are TGTGCCAGCTCACCACGTAGCGGGAGTCGACCCTACGAGCAGTACTTC. Protein: CASSPRSGSRPYEQYF.

This clonotype has more than one count but fewer than ten. V usage is TRBV27 and J usage is TRBJ1-1; D call uncertain. This CDR3 has 17 amino acids. V was clipped by 0 bases and J by 1 base, with 15 bases between them. Germline CDR1 is MNHEY and CDR2 is SMNVEV (reference sequence). CDR3 sequence: CASSLSTPWRQNTEAFF. CDR3 nucleotide sequence: TGTGCCAGCAGTTTATCTACCCCGTGGCGGCAGAACACTGAAGCTTTCTTT.

CDR3 DNA: TGCGCCAGCCGGGCCAATCACGGGGAGCTGTTTTTT. This sequence encodes CASRANHGELFF. The genes are TRBV5-1 and TRBJ2-2; D remains unclear. Looked up from germline, CDR1 is SGHRS and CDR2 is YFSETQ. This CDR3 spans 12 amino acids. Trimming pared 7 bases from V and 7 bases from J, leaving 11 bases between.

V gene TRBV12-3 or TRBV12-4 combines with J gene TRBJ2-5, with unresolved D. The CDR3 runs 13 residues. V lost 6 bases, J lost 1 base, and 9 bases lay in between. The CDR3 region is CASRKDTQETQYF. In DNA, the CDR3 is TGTGCCAGCAGAAAAGACACCCAAGAGACCCAGTACTTC.

This clonotype has a handful of counts. V and J are TRBV7-8 and TRBJ2-3; D gene unclear. Germline V gene sequence: CDR1 SGHVS, CDR2 FQNEAQ. There are 14 residues in the CDR3. The germline V and J ends were trimmed by 1 base and 5 bases, with 10 bases remaining between them. The CDR3 DNA reads as TGTGCCAGCAGCTTAGAGCCTCCGTTAGATACGCAGTATTTT. Amino acids: CASSLEPPLDTQYF.

This clonotype was observed at least ten times. This rearrangement joins TRBV3-1 to TRBJ2-6; 14 nucleotides match TRBD2. After removal of 2 bases from V and 2 bases from J, the junction contained 5 bases not matched to a gene. Germline CDR1 and CDR2: LGHDT and YNNKEL (reference sequence). CDR3 size: 19 residues. The CDR3 nucleotides are TGTGCCAGCAGCCAACCCAAGACTAGCGGGAGGGCTGGGGCCAACGTCCTGACTTTC. Translating gives CASSQPKTSGRAGANVLTF.

This clonotype was observed a handful of times. This sequence joins TRBV6-1 and TRBJ2-7; D is possibly TRBD1 or TRBD2 (5 bases each). CDR3 length: 16 amino acids. V lost 1 base and J lost 2, with 15 bases in between. CDR1 is MNHNS, CDR2 SASEGT, per germline. The CDR3 sequence: CASSEGTTGTPYEQYF. The CDR3, as DNA: TGTGCCAGCAGTGAAGGAACAACCGGGACCCCCTACGAGCAGTACTTC.

The chain joins TRBV6-2 or TRBV6-3 to TRBJ1-1; the D is unclear. V lost 2 bases and J 4 bases, leaving 26 bases between the germline ends. This CDR3 contains 19 residues. Looked up from germline, CDR1 is MNHEY and CDR2 is SVGEGT. The CDR3: CASSYRTTFLAVKSTEAFF. In DNA form, the CDR3 reads TGTGCCAGCAGTTACCGAACAACTTTTCTGGCCGTGAAGAGCACTGAAGCTTTCTTT.

This clonotype has a count of ten or more. The chain combines TRBV7-3 with TRBJ1-1; D is perhaps TRBD1 (5 bases). Germline V gene sequence: CDR1 SGHTA, CDR2 FQGTGA. V lost 5 bases, J lost 6 bases, and 13 bases lay in between. This CDR3 comprises 13 residues. The CDR3 loop is CASSVTVRAEAFF. The CDR3, as DNA: TGTGCCAGCAGCGTGACAGTACGGGCTGAAGCTTTCTTT.

The CDR3 loop is CSATTGIPNTEAFF. CDR3 nucleotide sequence: TGCAGTGCTACAACAGGGATACCGAACACTGAAGCTTTCTTT. V usage is TRBV20-1 and J usage is TRBJ1-1; tentatively, D is TRBD1 (6 bases). The length of the CDR3 is 14 residues. Germline V gene sequence: CDR1 DFQATT, CDR2 SNEGSKA (reference sequence). V dropped 4 bases and J dropped 1 base, with 13 bases sitting between them.

On this clonotype: A much larger clone sits a single nucleotide away, making a read error possible. This rearrangement joins TRBV19 to TRBJ2-7; D remains unclear. Germline V gene sequence: CDR1 LNHDA, CDR2 SQIVND (reference sequence). The V gene lost 3 bases and the J gene lost 0 bases, with 6 bases spanning the gap. The CDR3 length is 13 residues. Here the CDR3 DNA reads TGTGCCAGTAGTATCCACTACTCCTACGAGCAGTACTTC. Protein sequence: CASSIHYSYEQYF.

This clonotype came up many times. J is TRBJ1-3 and V is TRBV24-1; D is ambiguous. The germline gives CDR1 KGHDR, CDR2 SFDVKD. V gave up 2 bases and J gave up 0 bases, with 4 bases separating them. This CDR3 is built from 14 residues. CDR3 sequence (DNA): TGTGCCACCAGTGATTACAACTCTGGAAACACCATATATTTT. This sequence encodes CATSDYNSGNTIYF.

The CDR3 DNA sequence: TGTGCCAGCAGTTATGACCTCCGGGGCCCCAATCAGCCCCAGCATTTT. Its protein is CASSYDLRGPNQPQHF. This chain connects TRBV6-9 to TRBJ1-5; tentative D call: TRBD1 (5 bases). CDR3 length: 16 residues. CDR1 is MNHGY, CDR2 SVAAGI, per germline. The germline V and J ends were trimmed by 2 bases and 3 bases, with 14 bases remaining between them.

This chain joins TRBV5-6 and TRBJ1-1; TRBD1 aligns across 9 bases. Losses at the gene ends were 2 bases for V and 3 bases for J; bases not matched to a gene: 8. Germline lookup yields CDR1 SGHDT and CDR2 YYEEEE. The CDR3 is 16 residues long. The CDR3 DNA reads as TGTGCCAGCAGCTTAGTAGCACAGGGGGCTTACACTGAAGCTTTCTTT. Translating gives CASSLVAQGAYTEAFF.

In DNA, the CDR3 is TGTGCCAGCACCTCTGGGGCGGGAGGACGTATCTACAATGAGCAGTTCTTC. Translation: CASTSGAGGRIYNEQFF. This chain uses TRBV12-3 or TRBV12-4 with TRBJ2-1, with TRBD2 matching over 8 bases. CDR3 length: 17 residues. V shed 7 bases and J 3 bases; nucleotides not matched to a gene: 14.

J is TRBJ2-7 and V is TRBV7-3, with 8 nucleotides matching TRBD1. V shed 1 base, J shed 6 bases, and the junction held 11 bases outside the gene matches. There are 16 residues in the CDR3. CDR1 is SGHTA and CDR2 is FQGTGA in the germline V gene. This chain's CDR3 is CASSLIQGARIGEQYF. CDR3 bases: TGTGCCAGCAGCTTAATCCAGGGGGCGCGGATTGGCGAGCAGTACTTC.

This rearrangement joins TRBV4-1 to TRBJ2-7, with 10 bases aligning to TRBD2. This CDR3 contains 16 residues. Trimming removed 1 base from V and 1 base from J; junction bases left unmatched: 4. From germline, CDR1 is MGHRA and CDR2 YSYEKL. The CDR3 loop is CASSQARTSGSYEQYF. In nucleotides, the CDR3 is TGCGCCAGCAGCCAAGCAAGGACTAGCGGATCCTACGAGCAGTACTTC.

The genes are TRBV29-1 and TRBJ2-7; no definite D call. The CDR3 contains 12 residues. CDR1 and CDR2 from the germline V gene are SQVTM and ANQGSEA. Trimming stripped 1 base from V and 2 bases from J, with 6 bases between. CDR3: CSVEGDTYEQYF. The CDR3 nucleotides read TGCAGCGTTGAAGGGGATACCTACGAGCAGTACTTC.

The V call is TRBV28, the J call TRBJ1-2; 9 nucleotides line up with TRBD1. Germline V gene lookup returns CDR1 MDHEN and CDR2 SYDVKM. The CDR3 runs to 18 residues. The junction had 15 bases not matched to a gene; V was cut back by 3 bases and J by 4 bases. The CDR3 region is CASSFQNQPDRGVYGYTF. The CDR3 DNA reads as TGTGCCAGCAGTTTCCAAAATCAGCCGGACAGGGGTGTCTATGGCTACACCTTC.

This clonotype occurred a few times. This chain links TRBV14 with TRBJ2-7, with 10 positions matching TRBD2. Trimming removed 1 base from V and 0 bases from J; junction bases left unmatched: 0. The CDR3 runs to 15 residues. Germline CDR1 and CDR2: SGHDN and FVKESK. CDR3 region: CASSQASGSSYEQYF. The CDR3 DNA reads as TGTGCCAGCAGCCAAGCTAGCGGGAGCTCCTACGAGCAGTACTTC.

This chain connects TRBV28 to TRBJ2-6; D perhaps matches TRBD1 (5 bases). This CDR3 region has 16 residues. With 5 bases removed from V and 1 base from J, the gap between germline ends came to 12 bases. Germline lookup yields CDR1 MDHEN and CDR2 SYDVKM. The CDR3 DNA is TGTGCCAGCAGTGATATTAGGGGATCTGGGGCCAACGTCCTGACTTTC. Amino acid sequence: CASSDIRGSGANVLTF. The variable domain in full, with the rest retrieved from reference TRBV28 and TRBJ2-6, is DVKVTQSSRYLVKRTGEKVFLECVQDMDHENMFWYRQDPGLGLRLIYFSYDVKMKEKGDIPEGYSVSREKKERFSLILESASTNQTSMYLCASSDIRGSGANVLTFGAGSRLTVL.